The clone carrying this T cell receptor beta chain showed up just a few times. No antigen is known for it. This record comes from a study of T cell repertoires in cytomegalovirus infection. Study as a whole: CMV epitopes used comprised recently identified HLA-C-restricted ones and well-studied HLA-B-restricted ones. Public signatures in TCR beta pointed to CMV infection and matching HLA type. Study-wide findings and caveats: Based on cumulative public TCR beta family frequency, carriers of CMV plus the relevant HLA were identified. In two of eight donors, the top clonotype was HLA-C-restricted CMV-specific.

The CDR3 totals 13 residues. The V end lost 0 bases, the J end lost 5 bases, and 6 bases lay between the germline ends. Germline CDR1 is SGHNT and CDR2 is YYREEE (reference sequence). TCRdb re-called the reads with MiXCR, one entry per CDR3 protein. This sample has 49,000 or so distinct CDR3 sequences; roughly 18% occur once, and the top ten carry 50% to 65%. The gene calls are TRBV5-4 and TRBJ2-1, with D unresolved. This TCR was recovered from a human donor in good health (CMV status not recorded). Some clones in this sample may be carry-over from other donors' samples. Sequenced material: CD8+ T cells from cultured PBMCs, taken from culture after CMV antigen stimulation. The CDR3 region has the DNA TGTGCCAGCAGCTTGGCCATAGACAATGAGCAGTTCTTC. Its translation: CASSLAIDNEQFF.